This entry lists 27 T cell receptor beta chains sequenced from one sample in a study of CD4 T cells in relation to SARS-CoV-2 and coronaviruses. Some clones are missing from TCRdb's copy, which holds only in-frame ones; the method was immunoSEQ multiplex PCR. This sample has roughly 25,000 clones, with around 80% found just once. Before the COVID-19 pandemic, during about 2010-2018, CD4+ T cells were taken from unexposed donors. After roughly ten days of culture, CD4+ T cells were isolated. Which antigens these TCRs recognize remains unknown. The sequencing sample was made of CD4+ T cells from PBMCs, cultured in vitro. The receptor source for this set is a human donor in good health.

The V call is TRBV5-5, the J call TRBJ1-5; D unresolved. Trimming shortened V by 4 bases and J by 5 bases, and 13 bases separated the two germline ends. CDR1 SGHKS and CDR2 YYEKEE come from the germline V gene (reference sequence). The CDR3 runs to 14 residues. The CDR3 loop is CASSESEDYQPQHF. As DNA, the CDR3 is TGTGCCAGCAGCGAATCAGAGGACTATCAGCCCCAGCATTTT.

The V gene is TRBV18, the J gene TRBJ2-7, with D maybe TRBD2 (5 bases). The CDR3 is 14 amino acids. With 0 bases removed from V and 6 bases from J, the gap between germline ends came to 12 bases. Germline assignment: CDR1 KGHSH and CDR2 LQKENI. The CDR3 bases are TGTGCCAGCTCACCACCGCAAGAGGGTAGCGAGCAGTACTTC. Its protein is CASSPPQEGSEQYF.

V and J are TRBV5-1 and TRBJ1-1; 8 bases match TRBD1. Germline V gene data show CDR1 as SGHRS and CDR2 as YFSETQ. The CDR3 extends over 14 amino acids. J lost 3 bases, V lost 3 bases, and 4 bases had no gene match. The CDR3 DNA sequence: TGCGCCAGCAGCTCTGGACAGGGCTACACTGAAGCTTTCTTT. Residues: CASSSGQGYTEAFF.

The rearrangement uses TRBV18 and TRBJ2-3; D is undetermined. In germline, CDR1 is KGHSH, CDR2 LQKENI. The V gene lost 3 bases and the J gene lost 4 bases, with 5 bases spanning the gap. The CDR3 totals 12 residues. This CDR3 is CASSPLADTQYF. CDR3 bases: TGTGCCAGCTCACCTCTGGCAGATACGCAGTATTTT.

In this sample, this clone turned up a few times. The chain recombines TRBV2 with TRBJ2-1, with a tentative D call TRBD2 (5 bases). The ends were cut back, 2 bases at V and 9 bases at J, with 11 bases in the middle. Germline V lookup: CDR1 SNHLY, CDR2 FYNNEI. The CDR3 runs 13 residues. The CDR3 region has the DNA TGTGCCAGCAGTGAATTCGGGGTTGGTGAGCAGTTCTTC. Translating it yields CASSEFGVGEQFF.

This CDR3 reads CASSQAGRSSYNEQFF. The CDR3 DNA reads TGCGCCAGCAGCCAAGCTGGGCGGTCCTCCTACAATGAGCAGTTCTTC. The chain combines TRBV4-1 with TRBJ2-1; D call uncertain. The CDR3 contains 16 residues. Germline assignment: CDR1 MGHRA and CDR2 YSYEKL. Trimming removed 1 base from V and 0 bases from J, with 10 bases in between.

The chain employs TRBV18 and TRBJ1-1, with D possibly being TRBD1 (6 bases). Germline lookup yields CDR1 KGHSH and CDR2 LQKENI. The CDR3 is made up of 14 amino acids. With 3 bases removed from V and 5 bases from J, the gap between germline ends came to 13 bases. As DNA, the CDR3 is TGTGCCAGCTCACCCGGGGGGCGACGGACTGAAGCTTTCTTT. Translated, it gives CASSPGGRRTEAFF.

This clone was seen just once. V and J are TRBV5-4 and TRBJ1-2; perhaps TRBD1 as D (6 bases). In germline, CDR1 is SGHNT, CDR2 YYREEE (reference sequence). The CDR3 runs to 14 residues. V lost 0 bases and J lost 5, with 11 bases in between. CDR3 sequence reads: CASSLGGGGYGYTF. DNA for the CDR3: TGTGCCAGCAGCTTGGGAGGGGGGGGATATGGCTACACCTTC.

This sequence joins TRBV7-8 and TRBJ2-7, with TRBD2 matching over 7 bases. The CDR3 is 14 amino acids. After removal of 6 bases from V and 2 bases from J, the junction contained 7 bases not matched to a gene. Germline CDR1 is SGHVS and CDR2 is FQNEAQ. The DNA for the CDR3 is TGTGCCAGCAGGGGGTGGCGGGGGACCTACGAGCAGTACTTC. Its translation is CASRGWRGTYEQYF.

The rearrangement uses TRBV28 and TRBJ2-3; 10 nucleotides match TRBD2. V lost 5 bases to trimming and J lost 2 bases; unmatched junction nucleotides: 4. Germline values: CDR1 MDHEN, CDR2 SYDVKM. The CDR3 extends over 15 amino acids. The DNA for the CDR3 is TGTGCCAGCAGTCGGACTAGCGGTTACACAGATACGCAGTATTTT. The encoded protein is CASSRTSGYTDTQYF.

The chain recombines TRBV27 with TRBJ1-2; tentatively, D is TRBD1 (5 bases). V was clipped by 2 bases and J by 4 bases, with 8 bases between them. Germline V gives CDR1 MNHEY, CDR2 SMNVEV (reference sequence). The CDR3 spans 13 residues. CDR3 sequence reads: CASSLKGAYGYTF. DNA for the CDR3: TGTGCCAGCAGTTTAAAAGGGGCCTATGGCTACACCTTC.

The genes are TRBV6-2 or TRBV6-3 and TRBJ2-7, with TRBD1 as a possible D gene (6 bases). Per germline, CDR1 MNHEY and CDR2 SVGEGT. The CDR3 spans 14 residues. Trimming cost V 2 bases and J 7 bases, with 15 bases left between them. CDR3 loop: CASSYGGQGREQYF. CDR3 in DNA: TGTGCCAGCAGTTACGGGGGCCAGGGAAGGGAGCAGTACTTC.

This clone was counted once. The chain uses TRBV11-2 and TRBJ2-2; no reliable D call. V shed 2 bases and J shed 3 bases, with 4 bases lying between them. Germline V gives CDR1 SGHAT, CDR2 FQNNGV. The CDR3 contains 13 residues. CDR3 nucleotides: TGTGCCAGCAGCTTATGGGACACCGGGGAGCTGTTTTTT. Protein: CASSLWDTGELFF.

The chain carries TRBV7-2 and TRBJ2-2; tentative D call: TRBD2 (6 bases). V lost 2 bases to trimming and J lost 6 bases, with 10 bases between them. Germline CDR1 is SGHTA and CDR2 is FQGNSA. The CDR3 spans 14 residues. The CDR3, as DNA: TGTGCCAGCAGCTTACTTTCGGGGGCCGGGGAGCTGTTTTTT. Its protein product is CASSLLSGAGELFF.

The V gene is TRBV29-1, the J gene TRBJ1-4, with D possibly being TRBD1 (6 bases). In germline, CDR1 is SQVTM, CDR2 ANQGSEA. This CDR3 is built from 15 residues. The ends were cut back, 1 base at V and 4 bases at J, with 13 bases in the middle. CDR3 in amino acids: CSVEAGQPFNEKLFF. CDR3 bases: TGCAGCGTTGAAGCCGGACAGCCTTTTAATGAAAAACTGTTTTTT.

The chain recombines TRBV30 with TRBJ1-2; 8 bases align to TRBD1. V dropped 4 bases and J dropped 3; count of bases not matched to a gene: 1. Germline V lookup: CDR1 GTSNPN, CDR2 SVGIG (reference sequence). The CDR3 spans 12 residues. CDR3 region: CAWKTGDYGYTF. The CDR3 region has the DNA TGTGCCTGGAAGACAGGGGACTATGGCTACACCTTC.

The chain employs TRBV2 and TRBJ2-1; 10 bases align to TRBD2. This CDR3 is built from 14 residues. Germline V gene lookup returns CDR1 SNHLY and CDR2 FYNNEI. V shed 6 bases, J shed 3 bases, and the junction held 2 bases outside the gene matches. DNA of the CDR3: TGTGCCAGCAGGGGGACTAGCGTCTACAATGAGCAGTTCTTC. Its protein product is CASRGTSVYNEQFF.

J is TRBJ2-7 and V is TRBV19, with no clear D. This CDR3 has 13 amino acids. Trimming shortened V by 3 bases and J by 3 bases, and 9 bases separated the two germline ends. Germline V gene sequence: CDR1 LNHDA, CDR2 SQIVND (reference sequence). CDR3 sequence: CASSMDDFYEQYF. The DNA of the CDR3 is TGTGCCAGTAGTATGGACGACTTCTACGAGCAGTACTTC. Variable domain in full (rest from reference TRBV19 and TRBJ2-7): DGGITQSPKYLFRKEGQNVTLSCEQNLNHDAMYWYRQDPGQGLRLIYYSQIVNDFQKGDIAEGYSVSREKKESFPLTVTSAQKNPTAFYLCASSMDDFYEQYFGPGTRLTVT.

This clone has more than one count but fewer than ten. In nucleotides, the CDR3 is TGTGCCAGCAGCCAAGAGCAACTAGCGCTCACCGGGGAGCTGTTTTTT. This sequence encodes CASSQEQLALTGELFF. The chain employs TRBV7-8 and TRBJ2-2; 7 bases line up with TRBD2. J gave up 4 bases and V 5 bases, and 10 bases lay outside the gene matches. From germline, CDR1 is SGHVS and CDR2 FQNEAQ. CDR3 length: 16 residues.

This rearrangement joins TRBV7-9 to TRBJ2-7, with 11 bases identical to TRBD2. Germline CDR1 reads SEHNR; CDR2 reads FQNEAQ (reference sequence). The V gene end was trimmed by 5 bases and the J gene end by 4 bases; junction bases not matched to a gene: 4. The CDR3 contains 14 residues. CDR3 amino acids: CASSQTSGSYEQYF. CDR3 sequence (DNA): TGTGCCAGCAGCCAAACTAGCGGGAGTTACGAGCAGTACTTC. Full variable domain (rest looked up from reference TRBV7-9 and TRBJ2-7): DTGVSQNPRHKITKRGQNVTFRCDPISEHNRLYWYRQTLGQGPEFLTYFQNEAQLEKSRLLSDRFSAERPKGSFSTLEIQRTEQGDSAMYLCASSQTSGSYEQYFGPGTRLTVT.

This clone was recorded only once. The V and J genes are TRBV12-5 and TRBJ1-5; 7 bases align to TRBD1. J gave up 6 bases and V 0 bases, and 14 bases lay outside the gene matches. The germline CDR1 and CDR2 sequences are LGHNT and FRNRAP. CDR3 length: 18 amino acids. The CDR3 DNA is TGTGCTAGTGGTTTGGTACTATCCGACAGGGTAATAGTTCAGCCCCAGCATTTT. Translated: CASGLVLSDRVIVQPQHF.

Worth noting for this clone: The sample carries other DNA sequences with the same CDR3. The chain uses TRBV11-3 and TRBJ2-1; 8 nucleotides line up with TRBD2. With V trimmed by 5 bases and J by 4 bases, 7 bases remained unmatched. The length of the CDR3 is 15 residues. From germline, CDR1 is SGHNT and CDR2 YENEEA. Here the CDR3 DNA reads TGTGCCAGCAGCCCAAATGGCGGGGGGTACAATGAGCAGTTCTTC. This codes for CASSPNGGGYNEQFF.

The chain is built from TRBV23-1 and TRBJ1-3, with D uncertain. TRBV23-1 qualifies as an ORF whose function is uncertain. This CDR3 is built from 13 residues. Trimming stripped 9 bases from V and 2 bases from J, with 11 bases between. The CDR3 DNA is TGCGCCAGGGAGTTAGGGACTGGAAACACCATATATTTT. Amino acids: CARELGTGNTIYF.

The genes are TRBV5-1 and TRBJ1-2; tentative D call: TRBD1 (6 bases). In germline, CDR1 is SGHRS, CDR2 YFSETQ. The germline V and J ends were trimmed by 3 bases and 6 bases, with 12 bases remaining between them. This CDR3 spans 13 amino acids. The DNA of the CDR3 is TGCGCCAGCAGCTGGAACGGACAGAATGGCTACACCTTC. It encodes CASSWNGQNGYTF.

The rearrangement links TRBV15 to TRBJ2-5, with D perhaps TRBD2 (7 bases). The CDR3 is 16 residues long. Trimming took 3 bases from V and 5 from J, leaving 19 bases between them. The germline V gene encodes CDR1 LNHNV and CDR2 YYDKDF (reference sequence). This CDR3 reads CATSSKRGAAVETQYF. DNA of the CDR3: TGTGCCACCAGCAGTAAACGGGGGGCCGCCGTGGAGACCCAGTACTTC.

The chain has TRBV19 and TRBJ1-2; 8 bases match TRBD1. Germline V gene data show CDR1 as LNHDA and CDR2 as SQIVND (reference sequence). This CDR3 has 14 amino acids. The V and J ends lost 6 bases and 7 bases, in that order; junction bases with no gene match: 10. The CDR3 region is CASRYQGAASGYTF. For the CDR3, the DNA is TGTGCCAGTAGGTACCAGGGGGCTGCCTCTGGCTACACCTTC.

The chain employs TRBV4-3 and TRBJ1-6; D uncertain. CDR1 is LGHNA, CDR2 YSLEER, per germline. The CDR3 is 13 amino acids. Between the trimmed V and J ends, which lost 5 bases and 8 bases, there was a span of 10 bases. CDR3 in DNA: TGCGCCAGCAGCTCCGGCGCTGATTCACCCCTCCACTTT. Its protein product is CASSSGADSPLHF.